Shown below are 14 T cell receptor beta chains from a single sample sequenced in a study of T cells in Graves' hyperthyroidism and ophthalmopathy. Authors of the study amplified TCR beta CDR3 regions from RNA transcripts. A first-round RT-PCR of the TCR CDR3 used the HTBI primer set. TCRdb passed the multiplex PCR reads through MiXCR, listing each CDR3 protein once. The sample has approximately 500,000 distinct CDR3 sequences; roughly 46% are singletons. Sequenced sample: peripheral blood or thyroid tissue (not recorded which). The origin of the receptors is a woman between 18 and 30 years old with Graves' hyperthyroidism.

This chain links TRBV15 with TRBJ2-7; D might be TRBD2 (5 bases). Trimming stripped 0 bases from V and 7 bases from J, with 13 bases between. The V gene's germline CDR1 is LNHNV and CDR2 YYDKDF (reference sequence). CDR3 length: 14 residues. In DNA form, the CDR3 reads TGTGCCACCAGCAGAGATGCGGGCGACAATGAGCAGTACTTC. Its protein is CATSRDAGDNEQYF.

This clonotype appeared many times. V gene TRBV2 combines with J gene TRBJ2-5; tentative D call: TRBD1 (5 bases). The CDR3 has 13 amino acids. Trimming removed 6 bases at V and 2 bases at J, with 10 bases between. The germline V gene has CDR1 SNHLY and CDR2 FYNNEI. CDR3 in amino acids: CASSYRRQETQYF. CDR3 in DNA: TGTGCCAGCAGCTACAGGAGACAAGAGACCCAGTACTTC.

V gene TRBV29-1 combines with J gene TRBJ1-2; D unresolved. Germline V gene lookup returns CDR1 SQVTM and CDR2 ANQGSEA. The CDR3 is 12 amino acids. The CDR3 coding sequence is TGCAGTGAGTCAATCCTTTACTATGGCTACACCTTC. Amino acids: CSESILYYGYTF. Looking up the rest from reference TRBV29-1 and TRBJ1-2 gives the full variable domain: SAVISQKPSRDICQRGTSLTIQCQVDSQVTMMFWYRQQPGQSLTLIATANQGSEATYESGFVIDKFPISRPNLTFSTLTVSNMSPEDSSIYLCSESILYYGYTFGSGTRLTVV.

This clonotype was counted between two and nine times. The chain links TRBV10-3 to TRBJ2-3, with D tentatively TRBD2 (5 bases). V was clipped by 4 bases and J by 3 bases, with 17 bases between them. The CDR3 spans 16 residues. The germline gives CDR1 ENHRY, CDR2 SYGVKD. The CDR3 loop reads CAISGRVEEVTDTQYF. The CDR3 coding sequence is TGTGCCATCAGTGGGCGGGTCGAGGAGGTGACAGATACGCAGTATTTT.

This clonotype occurred many times. The chain links TRBV2 to TRBJ2-7; 8 nucleotides align to TRBD1. The CDR3 spans 14 residues. J lost 1 base, V lost 6 bases, and 5 bases had no gene match. The germline CDR1 and CDR2 sequences are SNHLY and FYNNEI. The CDR3 here is CASRQGQASYEQYF. CDR3 DNA sequence: TGTGCCAGCAGGCAGGGACAGGCTTCCTACGAGCAGTACTTC.

The sample holds one count of this clonotype. In this CDR3 the conserved last residue, phenylalanine or tryptophan, is missing, so a read error is likely. The limits of the CDR3 on the DNA are not certain, so only TCRdb's listed CDR3 is given. The J gene is TRBJ2-2, the V gene TRBV7-9; TRBD2, the table's D call, was not compared with the DNA. In germline, CDR1 is SEHNR, CDR2 FQNEAQ (reference sequence). The CDR3 totals 11 residues, both ends included. This CDR3 is CASSTTVAGRS.

This chain joins TRBV29-1 and TRBJ2-1; D tentatively reads TRBD1 or TRBD2 (6 bases each). The CDR3 has 13 residues. Germline V gene data show CDR1 as SQVTM and CDR2 as ANQGSEA. Trimming stripped 7 bases from V and 6 bases from J, with 16 bases between. The DNA for the CDR3 is TGCAGCGCTGTACTTTGGGGGGCCAATGAGCAGTTCTTC. As protein: CSAVLWGANEQFF.

V is TRBV11-2 and J is TRBJ2-2; D not resolved. V was cut by 1 base and J by 4 bases, with 13 bases left in between. Germline CDR1 SGHAT, CDR2 FQNNGV. The CDR3 is made up of 16 amino acids. As DNA, the CDR3 is TGTGCCAGCAGCTTAGGGGGTAGGGCCGGCACCGGGGAGCTGTTTTTT. Protein product: CASSLGGRAGTGELFF.

This clonotype was found once. The gene calls are TRBV2 and TRBJ1-5; D gene uncertain. The CDR3 covers 16 residues. With 6 bases removed from V and 3 bases from J, the gap between germline ends came to 18 bases. Germline V CDR1 and CDR2: SNHLY, FYNNEI. Written as DNA, the CDR3 is TGTGCCAGCAGCCGAACTAGCGGAACTAACAATCAGCCCCAGCATTTT. Protein sequence: CASSRTSGTNNQPQHF. Drawing the rest from reference TRBV2 and TRBJ1-5, the complete variable domain is EPEVTQTPSHQVTQMGQEVILRCVPISNHLYFYWYRQILGQKVEFLVSFYNNEISEKSEIFDDQFSVERPDGSNFTLKIRSTKLEDSAMYFCASSRTSGTNNQPQHFGDGTRLSIL.

The rearrangement links TRBV10-3 to TRBJ2-6, with D possibly TRBD2 on 6 matching bases. V lost 5 bases and J lost 1, with 15 bases in between. CDR3 length: 17 residues. The V gene's germline CDR1 is ENHRY and CDR2 SYGVKD. The CDR3 sequence is CAISTGGPGSGANVLTF. For the CDR3, the DNA is TGTGCCATCAGTACCGGGGGACCAGGGTCTGGGGCCAACGTCCTGACTTTC.

J is TRBJ2-7 and V is TRBV6-1, with 15 bases that match TRBD2. The CDR3 consists of 14 residues. With V trimmed by 6 bases and J by 5 bases, 2 bases remained unmatched. Germline V lookup: CDR1 MNHNS, CDR2 SASEGT. The CDR3 reads CASRRTSGRDEQYF. DNA for the CDR3: TGTGCCAGCAGACGGACTAGCGGGAGGGACGAGCAGTACTTC.

Turning to this clonotype: An end of the junction differs from the germline gene, which may be a read error. The chain carries TRBV5-1 and TRBJ1-4; perhaps TRBD1 as D (5 bases). The V gene's germline CDR1 is SGHRS and CDR2 YFSETQ. The CDR3 length is 17 residues. CDR3 DNA sequence: TGCGCCGGCAGAAAAAGCGGGACGGCGGCGGCTAATGAAAAACTGTTTTTT. As protein: CAGRKSGTAAANEKLFF.

This clonotype was counted many times. This rearrangement joins TRBV11-2 to TRBJ1-6; 8 bases agree with TRBD1. V was pared by 4 bases and J by 3 bases, with 5 bases of the junction left unmatched. Germline lookup yields CDR1 SGHAT and CDR2 FQNNGV. The CDR3 runs 16 residues. In DNA, the CDR3 is TGTGCCAGCAGCTCCCAGGGGGCTGGCTATAATTCACCCCTCCACTTT. It is translated as CASSSQGAGYNSPLHF.

This chain joins TRBV29-1 and TRBJ2-3, with D maybe TRBD2 (5 bases). V shed 7 bases and J shed 5 bases, with 19 bases lying between them. Germline-derived CDR1 and CDR2 are SQVTM and ANQGSEA. CDR3 length: 14 amino acids. The CDR3 loop is CSARGWFGRDTQYF. CDR3 DNA sequence: TGCAGCGCCCGGGGTTGGTTCGGCAGAGATACGCAGTATTTT.